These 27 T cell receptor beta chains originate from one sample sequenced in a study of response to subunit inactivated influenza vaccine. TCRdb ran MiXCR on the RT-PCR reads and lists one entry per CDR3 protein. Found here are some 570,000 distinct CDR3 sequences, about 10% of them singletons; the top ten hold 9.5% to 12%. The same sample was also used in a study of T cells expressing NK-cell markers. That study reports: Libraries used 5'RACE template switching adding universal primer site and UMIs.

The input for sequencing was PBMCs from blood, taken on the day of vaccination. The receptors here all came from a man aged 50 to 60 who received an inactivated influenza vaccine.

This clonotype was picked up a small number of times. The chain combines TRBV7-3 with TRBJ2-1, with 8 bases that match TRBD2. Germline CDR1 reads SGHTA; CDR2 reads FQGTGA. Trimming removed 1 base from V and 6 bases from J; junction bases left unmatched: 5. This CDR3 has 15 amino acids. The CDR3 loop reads CASSLSASGSNEQFF. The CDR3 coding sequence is TGTGCCAGCAGCTTAAGTGCTAGCGGGTCCAATGAGCAGTTCTTC.

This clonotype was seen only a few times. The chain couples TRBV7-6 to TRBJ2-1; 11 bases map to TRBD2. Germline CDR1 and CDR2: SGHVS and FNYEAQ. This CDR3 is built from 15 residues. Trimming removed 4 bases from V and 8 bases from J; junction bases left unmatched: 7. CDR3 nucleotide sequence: TGTGCCAGCAGCTCCAGACTAGCGGGAATCGATGAGCAGTTCTTC. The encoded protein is CASSSRLAGIDEQFF.

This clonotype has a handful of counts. The CDR3 spells CASSQIQAGGYTF. DNA of the CDR3: TGTGCCAGCAGCCAAATACAGGCGGGTGGCTACACCTTC. The rearrangement joins TRBV3-1 to TRBJ1-2, with D perhaps matching TRBD1 (5 bases). CDR1 is LGHDT and CDR2 is YNNKEL in the germline V gene (reference sequence). This CDR3 spans 13 amino acids. Trimming stripped 2 bases from V and 7 bases from J, with 11 bases between. Drawing the rest from reference TRBV3-1 and TRBJ1-2, the complete variable domain is DTAVSQTPKYLVTQMGNDKSIKCEQNLGHDTMYWYKQDSKKFLKIMFSYNNKELIINETVPNRFSPKSPDKAHLNLHINSLELGDSAVYFCASSQIQAGGYTFGSGTRLTVV.

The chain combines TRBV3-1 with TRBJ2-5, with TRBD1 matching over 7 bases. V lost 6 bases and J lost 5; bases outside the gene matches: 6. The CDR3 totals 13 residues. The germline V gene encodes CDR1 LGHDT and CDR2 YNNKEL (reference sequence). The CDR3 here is CASRHRGSETQYF. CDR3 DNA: TGTGCCAGCAGACACAGGGGATCGGAGACCCAGTACTTC.

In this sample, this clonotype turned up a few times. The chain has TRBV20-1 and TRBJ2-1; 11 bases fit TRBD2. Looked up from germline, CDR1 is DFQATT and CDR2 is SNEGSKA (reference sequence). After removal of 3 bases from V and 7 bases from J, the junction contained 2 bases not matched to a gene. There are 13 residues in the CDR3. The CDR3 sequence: CSASSGGVNEQFF. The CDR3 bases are TGCAGTGCTAGTAGCGGGGGGGTGAATGAGCAGTTCTTC.

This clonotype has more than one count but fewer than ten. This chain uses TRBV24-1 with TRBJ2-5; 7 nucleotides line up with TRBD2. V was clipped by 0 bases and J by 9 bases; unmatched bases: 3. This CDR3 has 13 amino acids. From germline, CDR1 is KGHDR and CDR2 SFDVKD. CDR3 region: CATSDLGGEAQYF. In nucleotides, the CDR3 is TGTGCCACCAGTGATTTGGGGGGGGAGGCCCAGTACTTC.

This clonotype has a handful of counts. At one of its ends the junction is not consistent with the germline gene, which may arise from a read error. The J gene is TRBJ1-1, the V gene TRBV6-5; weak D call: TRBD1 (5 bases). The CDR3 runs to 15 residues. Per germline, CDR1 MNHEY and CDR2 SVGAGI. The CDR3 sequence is CASSYYRGQNTEAFF. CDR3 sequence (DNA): TGTGCCAGCAGCTACTATAGAGGACAGAACACTGAAGCTTTCTTT.

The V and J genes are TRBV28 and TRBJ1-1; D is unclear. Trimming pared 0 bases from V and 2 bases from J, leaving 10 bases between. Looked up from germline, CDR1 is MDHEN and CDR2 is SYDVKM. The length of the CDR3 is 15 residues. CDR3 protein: CASSLWSRKNTEAFF. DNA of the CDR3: TGTGCCAGCAGTTTATGGAGCAGGAAAAACACTGAAGCTTTCTTT.

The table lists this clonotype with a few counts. The DNA of the CDR3 is TGTGCCAGCAGCGTAGCTGCGGGGGGCGTAACTAATGAAAAACTGTTTTTT. Residues: CASSVAAGGVTNEKLFF. The chain is built from TRBV9 and TRBJ1-4; D may be TRBD1 (6 bases). Germline CDR1 reads SGDLS; CDR2 reads YYNGEE. V shed 0 bases and J shed 1 base, with 13 bases lying between them. This CDR3 is built from 17 residues.

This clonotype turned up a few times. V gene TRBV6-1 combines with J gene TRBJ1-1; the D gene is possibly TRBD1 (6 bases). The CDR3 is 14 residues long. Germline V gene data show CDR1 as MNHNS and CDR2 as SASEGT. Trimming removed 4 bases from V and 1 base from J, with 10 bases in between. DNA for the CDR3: TGTGCCAGCAGTGTAGACAGGAAGAACACTGAAGCTTTCTTT. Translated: CASSVDRKNTEAFF.

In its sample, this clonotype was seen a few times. The CDR3 sequence: CASSLGQGQERGPDTQYF. Here the CDR3 DNA reads TGCGCCAGCAGCTTGGGACAGGGGCAGGAGCGGGGCCCCGATACGCAGTATTTT. The chain combines TRBV5-1 with TRBJ2-3; D is possibly TRBD1 (8 bases). CDR1 SGHRS and CDR2 YFSETQ come from the germline V gene. V lost 0 bases and J 6 bases, leaving 23 bases between the germline ends. CDR3 length equals 18 residues.

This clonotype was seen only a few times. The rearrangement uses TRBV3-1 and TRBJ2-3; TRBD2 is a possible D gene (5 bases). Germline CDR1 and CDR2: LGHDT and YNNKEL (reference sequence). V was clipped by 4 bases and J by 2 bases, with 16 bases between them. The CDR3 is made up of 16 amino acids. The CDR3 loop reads CASSLLGLAPTDTQYF. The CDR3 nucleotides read TGTGCCAGCAGCCTCCTTGGACTGGCTCCCACAGATACGCAGTATTTT.

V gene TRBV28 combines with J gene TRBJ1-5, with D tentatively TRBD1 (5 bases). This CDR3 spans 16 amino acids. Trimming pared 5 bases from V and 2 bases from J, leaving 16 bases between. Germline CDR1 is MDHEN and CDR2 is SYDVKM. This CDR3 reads CASSAPGGRRNQPQHF. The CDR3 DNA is TGTGCCAGCAGTGCCCCCGGGGGAAGGCGCAATCAGCCCCAGCATTTT.

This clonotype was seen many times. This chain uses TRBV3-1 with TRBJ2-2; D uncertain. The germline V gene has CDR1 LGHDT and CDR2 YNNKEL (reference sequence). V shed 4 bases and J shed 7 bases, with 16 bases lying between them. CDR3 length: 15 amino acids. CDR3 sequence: CASSRMVAVGGELFF. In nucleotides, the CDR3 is TGTGCCAGCAGCCGCATGGTAGCTGTGGGCGGGGAGCTGTTTTTT.

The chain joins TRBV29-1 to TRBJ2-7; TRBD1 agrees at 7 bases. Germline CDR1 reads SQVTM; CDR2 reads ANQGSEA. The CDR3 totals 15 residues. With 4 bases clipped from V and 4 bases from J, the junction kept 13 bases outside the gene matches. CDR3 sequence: CSVGWNGNRGYEQYF. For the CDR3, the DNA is TGCAGCGTTGGTTGGAACGGGAACAGGGGATACGAGCAGTACTTC.

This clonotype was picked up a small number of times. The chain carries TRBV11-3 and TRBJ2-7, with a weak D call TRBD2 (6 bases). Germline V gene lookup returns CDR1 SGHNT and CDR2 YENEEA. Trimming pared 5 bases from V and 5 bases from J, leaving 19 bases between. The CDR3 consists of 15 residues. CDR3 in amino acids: CASSPGLTPIDEQYF. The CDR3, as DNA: TGTGCCAGCAGCCCGGGACTCACCCCGATCGACGAGCAGTACTTC.

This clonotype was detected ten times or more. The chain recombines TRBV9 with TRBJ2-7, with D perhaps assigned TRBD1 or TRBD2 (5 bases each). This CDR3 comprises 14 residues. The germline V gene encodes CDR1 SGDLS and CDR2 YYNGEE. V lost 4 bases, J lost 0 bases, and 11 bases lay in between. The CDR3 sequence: CASSRDPSSYEQYF. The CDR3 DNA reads TGTGCCAGCAGCCGGGACCCGAGCTCCTACGAGCAGTACTTC.

CDR3 protein: CASSQTGPGNQPQHF. The CDR3 DNA follows: TGTGCCAGCAGTCAGACAGGGCCGGGCAATCAGCCCCAGCATTTT. The genes are TRBV6-1 and TRBJ1-5, with 7 positions matching TRBD1. V was pared by 5 bases and J by 2 bases, with 6 bases of the junction left unmatched. This CDR3 has 15 amino acids. Per the germline V gene, CDR1 is MNHNS and CDR2 is SASEGT.

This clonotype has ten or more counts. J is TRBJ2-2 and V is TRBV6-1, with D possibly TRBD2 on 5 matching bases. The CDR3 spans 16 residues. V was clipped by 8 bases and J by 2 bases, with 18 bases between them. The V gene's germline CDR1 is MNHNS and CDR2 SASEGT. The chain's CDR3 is CASDRGRRANTGELFF. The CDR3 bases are TGTGCCAGCGATCGGGGTAGAAGGGCAAACACCGGGGAGCTGTTTTTT.

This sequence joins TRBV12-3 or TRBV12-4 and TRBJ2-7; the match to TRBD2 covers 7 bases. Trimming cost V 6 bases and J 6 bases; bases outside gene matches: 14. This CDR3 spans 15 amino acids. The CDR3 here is CASSFNRGLGLEQYF. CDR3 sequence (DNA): TGTGCCAGCAGCTTCAACCGTGGACTAGGTCTCGAGCAGTACTTC.

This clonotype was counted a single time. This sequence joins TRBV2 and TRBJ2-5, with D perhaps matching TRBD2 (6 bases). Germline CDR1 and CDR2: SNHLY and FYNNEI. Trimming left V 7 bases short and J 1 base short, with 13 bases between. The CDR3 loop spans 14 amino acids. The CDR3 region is CASTLRGFQETQYF. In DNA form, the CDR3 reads TGTGCCAGCACCCTACGGGGGTTCCAAGAGACCCAGTACTTC.

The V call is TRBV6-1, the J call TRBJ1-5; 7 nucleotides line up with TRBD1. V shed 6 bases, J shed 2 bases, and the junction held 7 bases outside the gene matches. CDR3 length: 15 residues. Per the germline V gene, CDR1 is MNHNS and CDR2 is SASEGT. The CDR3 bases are TGTGCCAGCAGACGGACAGGAGGTGGCAATCAGCCCCAGCATTTT. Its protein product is CASRRTGGGNQPQHF.

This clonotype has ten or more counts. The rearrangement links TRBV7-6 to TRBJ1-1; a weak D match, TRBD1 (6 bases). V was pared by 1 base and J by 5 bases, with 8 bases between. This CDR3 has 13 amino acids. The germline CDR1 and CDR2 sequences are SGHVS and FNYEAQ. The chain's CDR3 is CASSLEQGTEAFF. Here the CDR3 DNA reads TGTGCCAGCAGCTTAGAGCAGGGGACTGAAGCTTTCTTT.

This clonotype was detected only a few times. CDR3 protein: CASSEQGAAFYEQYF. The CDR3 region has the DNA TGTGCCAGCAGTGAACAGGGGGCAGCCTTCTACGAGCAGTACTTC. V and J are TRBV2 and TRBJ2-7; 8 bases fit TRBD1. This CDR3 has 15 residues. J lost 3 bases, V lost 2 bases, and 6 bases had no gene match. Germline V gives CDR1 SNHLY, CDR2 FYNNEI. Based on the CDR3 plus reference TRBV2 and TRBJ2-7, the full variable domain is EPEVTQTPSHQVTQMGQEVILRCVPISNHLYFYWYRQILGQKVEFLVSFYNNEISEKSEIFDDQFSVERPDGSNFTLKIRSTKLEDSAMYFCASSEQGAAFYEQYFGPGTRLTVT.

This CDR3 reads CASSTRTSFETQYF. For the CDR3, the DNA is TGTGCCAGCAGCACTAGGACTAGCTTTGAGACCCAGTACTTC. The rearrangement links TRBV28 to TRBJ2-5; 8 bases map to TRBD2. The CDR3 is 14 amino acids. The V gene's germline CDR1 is MDHEN and CDR2 SYDVKM. V was pared by 6 bases and J by 5 bases, with 8 bases of the junction left unmatched.

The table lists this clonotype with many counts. The CDR3 region has the DNA TGCGCCAGCAGCTTGACCGGGACAGGGGCTAACAATGAGCAGTTCTTC. It yields the protein CASSLTGTGANNEQFF. The chain carries TRBV5-1 and TRBJ2-1, with 10 bases identical to TRBD1. V was pared by 1 base and J by 5 bases, with 6 bases of the junction left unmatched. The germline gives CDR1 SGHRS, CDR2 YFSETQ. CDR3 length: 16 amino acids.

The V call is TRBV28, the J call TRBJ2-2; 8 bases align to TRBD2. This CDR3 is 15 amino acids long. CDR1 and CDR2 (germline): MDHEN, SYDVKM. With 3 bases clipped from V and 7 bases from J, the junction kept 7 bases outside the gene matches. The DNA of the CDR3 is TGTGCCAGCAGTTTTTTGGGCGGGGGGAACGGGGAGCTGTTTTTT. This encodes CASSFLGGGNGELFF.